What follows is one T cell receptor beta chain and its context. Its antigen is as yet unknown. Trimming at V came to 6 bases and at J to 5 bases, leaving 6 bases not matched to a gene. Germline lookup yields CDR1 SQVTM and CDR2 ANQGSEA. The CDR3 loop spans 14 amino acids. Treatment denoted: roughly 19 received Ad26.COV2.S at low or high dose, single or two shots; roughly five received placebo; per-sample allocation not given. Material that was analyzed had been drawn on day 63 after the first vaccine or placebo injection. The data belong to a study of Ad26.COV2.S vaccination and SARS-CoV-2 variants. Study-wide background: Doses of Ad26.COV2.S were injected into muscle once or twice, 56 days apart.

Clones were read by immunoSEQ multiplex PCR, and TCRdb kept only the in-frame ones, dropping some. The repertoire includes about 350,000 clones, less than 90% of them detected once, and about 6.4% sits in the top ten. Study-level points and caveats: Recipients of vaccine and of placebo showed similar breadth of their non-spike TCR repertoires.

The sequence came from a person aged 18-60 years who received the Ad26.COV2.S COVID-19 vaccine or a placebo. The chain carries TRBV29-1 and TRBJ1-6; 8 bases fit TRBD1. The sequencing used peripheral blood, collected in a trial of Ad26.COV2.S vaccine versus placebo. For the CDR3, the DNA is TGCAGCGTCTTACAGGGGGGAAATAATTCACCCCTCCACTTT. Its protein product is CSVLQGGNNSPLHF.